This T cell receptor (beta chain) stems from a study of blood T cell repertoires in COVID-19. Method: immunoSEQ multiplex PCR; TCRdb's copy keeps in-frame clones and lacks some. Counted here are 100,000 or so clones, roughly 87% occurring once; the ten biggest clones make up 18%. The CDR3 spans 14 residues. The germline V gene encodes CDR1 MDHEN and CDR2 SYDVKM. V lost 5 bases and J 1 base, leaving 11 bases between the germline ends. The V call is TRBV28, the J call TRBJ1-1; TRBD1 is a possible D gene (5 bases). The specimen was peripheral blood. This TCR was recovered from a man older than 75 with acute or convalescent COVID-19. CDR3 region: CASSPEGRNTEAFF. The CDR3 region has the DNA TGTGCCAGCAGTCCGGAGGGGCGGAACACTGAAGCTTTCTTT.